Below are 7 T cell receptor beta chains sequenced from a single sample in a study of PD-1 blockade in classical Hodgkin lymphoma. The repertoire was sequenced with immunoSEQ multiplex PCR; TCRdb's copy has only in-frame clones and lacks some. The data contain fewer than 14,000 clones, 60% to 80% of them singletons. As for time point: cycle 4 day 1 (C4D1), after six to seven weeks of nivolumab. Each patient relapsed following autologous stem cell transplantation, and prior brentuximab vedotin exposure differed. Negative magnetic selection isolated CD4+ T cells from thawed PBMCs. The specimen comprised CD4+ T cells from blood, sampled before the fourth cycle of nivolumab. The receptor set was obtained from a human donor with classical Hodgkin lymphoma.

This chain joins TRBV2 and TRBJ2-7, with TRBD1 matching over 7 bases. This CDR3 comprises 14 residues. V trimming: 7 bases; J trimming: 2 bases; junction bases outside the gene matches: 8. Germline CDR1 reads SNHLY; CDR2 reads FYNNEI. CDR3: CASTARTGTYEQYF. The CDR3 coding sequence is TGTGCCAGCACCGCCCGGACAGGTACCTACGAGCAGTACTTC.

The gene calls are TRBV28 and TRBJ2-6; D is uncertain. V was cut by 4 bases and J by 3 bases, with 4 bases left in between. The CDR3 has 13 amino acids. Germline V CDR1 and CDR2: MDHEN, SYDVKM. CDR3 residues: CASSSVGANVLTF. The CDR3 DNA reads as TGTGCCAGCAGTTCTGTTGGGGCCAACGTCCTGACTTTC.

In DNA, the CDR3 is TGTGCCAGCAGCTTAGCTTTAGCGGGAGCAGATACGCAGTATTTT. This sequence encodes CASSLALAGADTQYF. V is TRBV7-9 and J is TRBJ2-3, with TRBD2 matching over 9 bases. Germline lookup yields CDR1 SEHNR and CDR2 FQNEAQ (reference sequence). The trim removed 0 bases at V and 4 bases at J, leaving 2 bases unmatched. The CDR3 is 15 residues long.

CDR3 amino acids: CASSDGDRGGSYEQYF. DNA for the CDR3: TGTGCCAGCAGTGACGGGGACAGGGGAGGCTCCTACGAGCAGTACTTC. This chain joins TRBV6-4 and TRBJ2-7, with 10 bases matching TRBD1. In germline, CDR1 is MRHNA, CDR2 SNTAGT. The CDR3 extends over 16 amino acids. After removal of 2 bases from V and 0 bases from J, the junction contained 4 bases not matched to a gene.

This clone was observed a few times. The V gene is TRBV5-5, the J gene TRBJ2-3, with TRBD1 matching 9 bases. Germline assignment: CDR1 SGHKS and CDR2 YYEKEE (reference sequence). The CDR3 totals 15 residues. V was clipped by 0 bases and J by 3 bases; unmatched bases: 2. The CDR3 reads CASSLGQGGTDTQYF. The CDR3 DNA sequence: TGTGCCAGCAGCTTGGGACAGGGGGGAACAGATACGCAGTATTTT. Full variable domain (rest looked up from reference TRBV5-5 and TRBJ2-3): DAGVTQSPTHLIKTRGQQVTLRCSPISGHKSVSWYQQVLGQGPQFIFQYYEKEERGRGNFPDRFSARQFPNYSSELNVNALLLGDSALYLCASSLGQGGTDTQYFGPGTRLTVL.

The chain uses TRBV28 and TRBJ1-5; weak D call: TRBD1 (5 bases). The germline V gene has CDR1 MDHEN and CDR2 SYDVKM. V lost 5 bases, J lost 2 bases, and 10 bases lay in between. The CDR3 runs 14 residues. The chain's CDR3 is CASSRGRGNQPQHF. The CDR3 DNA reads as TGTGCCAGCAGTCGGGGACGGGGCAATCAGCCCCAGCATTTT.

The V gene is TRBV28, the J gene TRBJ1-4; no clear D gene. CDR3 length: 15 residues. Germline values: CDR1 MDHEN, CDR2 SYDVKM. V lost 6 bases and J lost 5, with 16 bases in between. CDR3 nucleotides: TGTGCCAGCAGACGATACAGCTACCGCAATGAAAAACTGTTTTTT. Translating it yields CASRRYSYRNEKLFF.